The source of this TCR beta chain is a study of blood T cell repertoires in COVID-19. The CDR3 runs 16 residues. Germline CDR1 and CDR2: SGHTA and FQGNSA. Trimming pared 6 bases from V and 4 bases from J, leaving 21 bases between. Only in-frame clones appear in the TCRdb table, and some are missing; sequencing was by immunoSEQ multiplex PCR. The sample consists of 100,000 to 150,000 clones, around nine tenths of them appearing once. The sequenced sample was peripheral blood. This clonotype originated in a woman in her forties or fifties with acute or convalescent COVID-19. The rearrangement uses TRBV7-2 and TRBJ1-2; D remains ambiguous. Here the CDR3 reads CASSYASGSSAYGYTF. In DNA, the CDR3 is TGTGCCAGCAGTTATGCCTCCGGGTCTTCAGCCTATGGCTACACCTTC.